This TCR beta chain was profiled in a study of blood T cells in healthy people across ages. A second PCR of about 7 to 11 cycles used a sample-barcoded 5' primer and a J-beta primer mix. TCRdb re-analysed the 5' RACE reads in MiXCR, keeping a single row per CDR3 protein. Of some 1.7 million distinct CDR3 sequences listed, 25% to 30% are singletons. Caucasian individuals from Russia who were healthy and aged 6 to 90 acted as donors. The draw of peripheral blood yielded approximately 10 milliliters from each donor. CDR1 and CDR2 (germline): SGHTA, FQGTGA. Trimming shortened V by 2 bases and J by 7 bases, and 15 bases separated the two germline ends. This CDR3 has 15 residues.

Sequencing was done on a sample of blood. The chain couples TRBV7-3 to TRBJ2-4; perhaps D is TRBD1 or TRBD2 (5 bases each). The receptor's source is a woman in her twenties or thirties in good health. CDR3 residues: CASSLGGASSNIQYF. The CDR3, as DNA: TGTGCCAGCAGCTTAGGGGGAGCTAGCAGTAACATTCAGTACTTC.